This T cell receptor (beta chain) was identified in a study of shared clonotypes between healthy human individuals. Naive CD8 cells, CD45RO-negative and positively selected for CCR7, excluded terminally differentiated effector memory CD45RA+ cells. The repertoire was sequenced with immunoSEQ multiplex PCR; TCRdb's copy has only in-frame clones and lacks some. The table has around 580,000 clones, 95% to 98% seen once. With regard to this clone: Its antigen is still unknown.

Findings and limits, study-wide: Relative to clonotypes present in all four donors, those not shared had lower generation probabilities. Among donors, clonotype sharing was expected to be affected by sequencing depth.

Germline V gene sequence: CDR1 SGHNT, CDR2 YYREEE (reference sequence). This CDR3 is 15 amino acids long. The ends were cut back, 4 bases at V and 2 bases at J, with 16 bases in the middle. The sequence was collected from a man in his thirties or forties in good health. The specimen was naive CD8+ T cells sorted from blood. The chain employs TRBV5-4 and TRBJ2-7; TRBD1 is a possible D gene (6 bases). The CDR3 loop reads CASSDPGQLTYEQYF. The CDR3 DNA follows: TGTGCCAGCAGCGACCCGGGACAACTTACCTACGAGCAGTACTTC.